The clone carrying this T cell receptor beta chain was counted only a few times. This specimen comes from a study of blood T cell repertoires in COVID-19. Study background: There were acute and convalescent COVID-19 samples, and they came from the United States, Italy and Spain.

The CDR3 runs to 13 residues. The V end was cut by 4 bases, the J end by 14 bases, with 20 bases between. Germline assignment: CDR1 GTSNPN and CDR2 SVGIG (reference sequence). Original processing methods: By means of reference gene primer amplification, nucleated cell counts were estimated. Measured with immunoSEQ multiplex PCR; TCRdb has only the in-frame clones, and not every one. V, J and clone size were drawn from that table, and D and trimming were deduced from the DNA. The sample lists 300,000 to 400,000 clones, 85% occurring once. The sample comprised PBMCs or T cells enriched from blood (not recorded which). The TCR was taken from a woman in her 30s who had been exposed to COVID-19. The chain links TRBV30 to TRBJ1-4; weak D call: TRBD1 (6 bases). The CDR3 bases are TGTGCCTGGAAGGGACACCGCGGGGGTTGGCTGTTTTTT. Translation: CAWKGHRGGWLFF.